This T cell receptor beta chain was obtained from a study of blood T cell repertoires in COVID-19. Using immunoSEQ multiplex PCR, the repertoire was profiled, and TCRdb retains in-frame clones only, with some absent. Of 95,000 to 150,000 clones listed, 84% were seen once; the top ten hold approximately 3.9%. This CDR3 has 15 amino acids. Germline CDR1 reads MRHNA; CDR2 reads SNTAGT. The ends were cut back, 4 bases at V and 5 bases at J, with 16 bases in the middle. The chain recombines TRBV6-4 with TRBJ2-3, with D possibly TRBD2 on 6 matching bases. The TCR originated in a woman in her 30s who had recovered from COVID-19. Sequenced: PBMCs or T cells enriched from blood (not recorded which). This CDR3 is CASSAFGGTGDTQYF. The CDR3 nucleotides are TGTGCCAGCAGTGCATTTGGGGGGACTGGAGATACGCAGTATTTT.